This T cell receptor (beta chain) emerged from a study of post-analysis software for immune sequencing data (dated by TCRdb to 2013 to 2016). Turning to the overall study: Disease courses on record covered relapsing-remitting, secondary progressive and progressive-relapsing multiple sclerosis, though some patients had no subtype annotation. The patient repertoires were set against approximately 10 previously published healthy control repertoires from donors whose ages ranged from 6 to 25 years. A subset of samples was prepared in parallel using single-end sample barcoding, then pooled and co-amplified after Illumina adapter ligation. Points the paper makes about the study in general: The control group was slightly older than the multiple sclerosis patient group. Direct clustering with F measure revealed strong co-clustering of samples prepared in the same batch, which led to a batch-effect correction. Significantly higher frequencies in patients than in controls were found for roughly 5 TRBV segments, including TRBV5-6, TRBV5-1 and TRBV20-1. Significantly lower normalized Chao1 diversity was found in multiple sclerosis patients than in controls, suggesting substantial peripheral T-cell clonal expansion.

At the junction V is shortened by 1 base and J by 2 bases; bases outside the gene matches: 3. The CDR3 holds 15 amino acids from the cysteine to the phenylalanine. The kept DNA is CDR3 alone, 45 bases in frame from the first base. CDR1 ENHRY and CDR2 SYGVKD were looked up in the germline V gene. TCR beta repertoires were profiled from peripheral blood of 13 young patients with multiple sclerosis to demonstrate the VDJtools post-analysis software. The multiple sclerosis patients were children and adolescents ranging in age from roughly 6 to 16 years. The library was made by PCR. The listed sequencing device is Illumina HiSeq 2500. To reduce PCR and sequencing biases, unique molecular identifiers were incorporated into the TCR beta cDNA libraries. Per 1 to 10 million input T cells, roughly 0.5 million cDNA molecules were obtained, such that each molecule approximated one T cell. The same protocol used for the earlier healthy control dataset was applied to prepare and sequence the patient libraries. Within a given batch, samples were prepared together, multiplexed and sequenced on the same HiSeq lane. On the study's bioinformatics: Raw barcoded reads were processed with MIGEC, and single-read molecular identifier groups were discarded before consensus assembly and CDR3 extraction. Clonotype tables were post-analysed with VDJtools, normalizing diversity by down-sampling all datasets to the smallest sample size. In repertoire overlap clustering, CDR3 amino acid sequences, but not nucleotide sequences, were matched to correct batch-related cross-sample contamination. TCRdb reprocessed the public reads (quality trimming at Q25 with fastp, clone calling with MiXCR) and kept in-frame beta chains. CDR3 protein sequences are deduplicated, and each keeps its most common genes and DNA. These V and J calls derive from TCRdb rather than the authors' analysis. The sample table contains 450,000 or so distinct CDR3 sequences; only one count was recorded for over 35% of them. The top ten clonotypes cover about 12% of the sample.

This clonotype was picked up one time. This clone's antigen is unknown. No much larger clonotype is one base removed from it; base qualities were not supplied. The sequenced material came from blood. The origin of this receptor is a girl aged 10-17 years with multiple sclerosis. This sequence uses TRBV10-3 and TRBJ2-7, and TRBD1 matches 9 of the central bases. The CDR3 amino acid sequence is: CAISEFTGGPYEQYF. The nucleotides read TGTGCCATCAGTGAGTTTACAGGGGGCCCCTACGAGCAGTACTTC.